This entry concerns a single T cell receptor beta chain. Generated by immunoSEQ multiplex PCR, the TCRdb table keeps only in-frame clones and is missing some. Found here are about 90,000 clones, roughly 92% of them singletons; the top ten hold about 5.9%. The sample belongs to a study of blood T cell repertoires in COVID-19. The overall study: T cells, B-cell-depleted T cells, or PBMCs provided the cDNA or gDNA that served as material.

Trimming took 4 bases from V and 6 from J, leaving 21 bases between them. The CDR3 runs to 17 residues. The germline CDR1 and CDR2 sequences are SNHLY and FYNNEI. Specimen: peripheral blood. The sequence derives from a woman aged 55-70 years with active COVID-19. V is TRBV2 and J is TRBJ2-2, with D possibly TRBD1 on 6 matching bases. The CDR3 nucleotides read TGTGCCAGCAGTGGAGGGCCCACAGGGAGAGGGGCCGGGGAGCTGTTTTTT. Its protein is CASSGGPTGRGAGELFF.